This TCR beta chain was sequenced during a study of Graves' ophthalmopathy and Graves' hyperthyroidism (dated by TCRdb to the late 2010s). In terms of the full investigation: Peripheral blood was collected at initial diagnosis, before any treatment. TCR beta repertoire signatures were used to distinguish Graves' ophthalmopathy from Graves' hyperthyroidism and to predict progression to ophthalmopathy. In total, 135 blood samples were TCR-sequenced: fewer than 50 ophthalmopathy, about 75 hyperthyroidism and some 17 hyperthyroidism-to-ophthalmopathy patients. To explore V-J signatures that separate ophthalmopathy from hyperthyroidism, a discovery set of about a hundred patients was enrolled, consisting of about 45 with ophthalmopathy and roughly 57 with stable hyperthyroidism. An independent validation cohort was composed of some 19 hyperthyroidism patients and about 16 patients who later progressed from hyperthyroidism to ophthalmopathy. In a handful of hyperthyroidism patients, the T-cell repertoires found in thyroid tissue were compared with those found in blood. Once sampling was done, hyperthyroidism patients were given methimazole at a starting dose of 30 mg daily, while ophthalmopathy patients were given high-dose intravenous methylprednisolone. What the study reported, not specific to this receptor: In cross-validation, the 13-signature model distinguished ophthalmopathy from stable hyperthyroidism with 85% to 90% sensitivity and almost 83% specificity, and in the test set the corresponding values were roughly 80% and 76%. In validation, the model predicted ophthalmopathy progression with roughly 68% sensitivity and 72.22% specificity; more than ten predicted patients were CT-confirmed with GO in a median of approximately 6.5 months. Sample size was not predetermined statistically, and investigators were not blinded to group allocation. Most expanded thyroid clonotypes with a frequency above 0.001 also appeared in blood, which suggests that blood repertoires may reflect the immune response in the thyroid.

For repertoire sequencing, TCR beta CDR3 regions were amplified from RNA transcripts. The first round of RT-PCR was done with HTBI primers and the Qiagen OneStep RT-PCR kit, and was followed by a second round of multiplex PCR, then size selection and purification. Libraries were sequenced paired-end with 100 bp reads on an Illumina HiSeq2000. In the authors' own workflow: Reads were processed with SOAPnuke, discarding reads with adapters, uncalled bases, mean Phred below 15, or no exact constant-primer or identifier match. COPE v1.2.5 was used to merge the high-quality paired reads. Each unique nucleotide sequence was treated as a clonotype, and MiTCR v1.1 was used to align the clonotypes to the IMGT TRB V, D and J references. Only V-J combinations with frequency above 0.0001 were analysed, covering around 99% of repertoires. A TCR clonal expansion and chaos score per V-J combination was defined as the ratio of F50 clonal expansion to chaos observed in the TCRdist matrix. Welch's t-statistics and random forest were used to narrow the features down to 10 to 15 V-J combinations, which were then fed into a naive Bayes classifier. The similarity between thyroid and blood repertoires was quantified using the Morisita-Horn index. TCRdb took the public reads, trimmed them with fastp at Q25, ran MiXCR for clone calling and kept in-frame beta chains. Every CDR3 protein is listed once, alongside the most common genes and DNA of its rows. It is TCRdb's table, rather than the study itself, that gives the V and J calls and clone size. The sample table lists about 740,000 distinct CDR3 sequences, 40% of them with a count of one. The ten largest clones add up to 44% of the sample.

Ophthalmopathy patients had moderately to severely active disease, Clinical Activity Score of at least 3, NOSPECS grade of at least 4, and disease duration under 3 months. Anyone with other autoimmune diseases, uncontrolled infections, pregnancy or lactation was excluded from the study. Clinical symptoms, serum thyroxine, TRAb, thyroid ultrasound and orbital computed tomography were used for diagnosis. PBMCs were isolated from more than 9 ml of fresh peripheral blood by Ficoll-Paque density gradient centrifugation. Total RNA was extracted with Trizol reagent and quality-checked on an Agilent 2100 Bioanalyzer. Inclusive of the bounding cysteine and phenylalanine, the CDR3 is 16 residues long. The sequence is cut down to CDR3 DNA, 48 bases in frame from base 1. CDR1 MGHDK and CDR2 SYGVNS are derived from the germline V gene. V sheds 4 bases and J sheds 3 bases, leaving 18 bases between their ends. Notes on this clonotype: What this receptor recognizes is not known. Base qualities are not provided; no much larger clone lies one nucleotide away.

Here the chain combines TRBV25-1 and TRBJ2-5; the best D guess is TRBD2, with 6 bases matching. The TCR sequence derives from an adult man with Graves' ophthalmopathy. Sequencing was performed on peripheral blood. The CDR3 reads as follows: CASSARNMAGKETQYF. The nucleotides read TGTGCCAGCAGTGCTAGGAACATGGCGGGAAAAGAGACCCAGTACTTC. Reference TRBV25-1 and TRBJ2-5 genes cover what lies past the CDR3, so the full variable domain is EADIYQTPRYLVIGTGKKITLECSQTMGHDKMYWYQQDPGMELHLIHYSYGVNSTEKGDLSSESTVSRIRTEHFPLTLESARPSHTSQYLCASSARNMAGKETQYFGPGTRLLVL.